These 15 T cell receptor beta chains came from one sample sequenced in a study of CD8+ T cells in alopecia areata. RNA, once extracted, was reverse transcribed into cDNA for use as the sequencing template. Produced via immunoSEQ multiplex PCR; TCRdb's table is partial and in-frame only. The sample lists around 250,000 clones; around two thirds were seen once. The sample was CD4+ T cells sorted from blood, taken at week 0. These receptors were obtained from a human donor with alopecia areata.

The chain recombines TRBV4-3 with TRBJ2-3, with D uncertain. The CDR3 loop spans 13 amino acids. V was pared by 0 bases and J by 4 bases, with 5 bases between. Germline CDR1 is LGHNA and CDR2 is YSLEER. The CDR3: CASSQDIPDTQYF. The CDR3 DNA reads TGCGCCAGCAGCCAAGATATACCAGATACGCAGTATTTT.

This clone was observed a single time. V usage is TRBV7-6 and J usage is TRBJ2-3, with unresolved D. Trimming took off 5 bases at V and 3 bases at J, with 6 bases between the two ends. CDR3 length: 12 amino acids. Per germline, CDR1 SGHVS and CDR2 FNYEAQ. The CDR3 region has the DNA TGTGCCAGCAGCCCCGGGACAGATACGCAGTATTTT. Protein: CASSPGTDTQYF.

Comments on this clone: The sample has other DNA sequences that encode this CDR3 too. The chain combines TRBV7-2 with TRBJ2-7, with 11 nucleotides matching TRBD1. CDR3 length: 14 residues. The trim removed 2 bases at V and 4 bases at J, leaving 1 base unmatched. From germline, CDR1 is SGHTA and CDR2 FQGNSA. The CDR3 DNA reads as TGTGCCAGCAGCTTAAGGGACAGGGGGTACGAGCAGTACTTC. This translates into CASSLRDRGYEQYF. Together with reference TRBV7-2 and TRBJ2-7, the CDR3 gives the full variable domain: GAGVSQSPSNKVTEKGKDVELRCDPISGHTALYWYRQSLGQGLEFLIYFQGNSAPDKSGLPSDRFSAERTGGSVSTLTIQRTQQEDSAVYLCASSLRDRGYEQYFGPGTRLTVT.

The chain has TRBV29-1 and TRBJ2-2; D gene ambiguous. CDR3 size: 15 residues. V shed 7 bases and J shed 5 bases, with 20 bases lying between them. Germline values: CDR1 SQVTM, CDR2 ANQGSEA. The CDR3 spells CSAQEPPVWTGELFF. In DNA, the CDR3 is TGCAGCGCCCAAGAGCCCCCCGTATGGACCGGGGAGCTGTTTTTT.

Here the CDR3 reads CAWISMAAANYGYTF. CDR3 nucleotides: TGTGCCTGGATTTCAATGGCAGCCGCCAACTATGGCTACACCTTC. This chain links TRBV30 with TRBJ1-2, with no clear D. V shed 4 bases and J shed 2 bases, with 17 bases lying between them. CDR3 length: 15 residues. Germline CDR1 and CDR2: GTSNPN and SVGIG (reference sequence).

The genes are TRBV29-1 and TRBJ2-1; D possibly corresponds to TRBD2 (6 bases). The CDR3 has 12 amino acids. Trimming shortened V by 7 bases and J by 8 bases, and 15 bases separated the two germline ends. Germline values: CDR1 SQVTM, CDR2 ANQGSEA. The CDR3 region is CSADLGGDEQFF. In DNA form, the CDR3 reads TGCAGCGCGGACCTCGGCGGGGATGAGCAGTTCTTC.

The V call is TRBV15, the J call TRBJ1-5; D gene ambiguous. Per the germline V gene, CDR1 is LNHNV and CDR2 is YYDKDF (reference sequence). V gave up 0 bases and J gave up 5 bases, with 8 bases separating them. The CDR3 spans 14 residues. The DNA for the CDR3 is TGTGCCACCAGCAGAGATGTGGGTGATCAGCCCCAGCATTTT. Its translation is CATSRDVGDQPQHF.

This clone was recorded only once. The J gene is TRBJ2-7, the V gene TRBV7-2, with D possibly matching TRBD1 (5 bases). The CDR3 spans 15 residues. Trimming removed 5 bases from V and 2 bases from J, with 16 bases in between. CDR1 SGHTA and CDR2 FQGNSA come from the germline V gene. CDR3 in amino acids: CASSRGWGPAYEQYF. CDR3 coding DNA: TGTGCCAGCAGCAGAGGATGGGGCCCAGCCTACGAGCAGTACTTC.

This clone was recorded a few times. CDR3 loop: CSVGGQGSHEQFF. CDR3 nucleotides: TGCAGCGTTGGCGGACAGGGATCCCATGAGCAGTTCTTC. The chain is built from TRBV29-1 and TRBJ2-1, with 8 bases aligning to TRBD1. Looked up from germline, CDR1 is SQVTM and CDR2 is ANQGSEA. The V and J ends lost 4 bases and 8 bases, in that order; junction bases with no gene match: 7. The length of the CDR3 is 13 residues.

V and J are TRBV10-3 and TRBJ2-1; 8 nucleotides line up with TRBD1. This CDR3 contains 14 residues. Germline lookup yields CDR1 ENHRY and CDR2 SYGVKD. V lost 8 bases to trimming and J lost 4 bases; unmatched junction nucleotides: 7. The CDR3 region is CAIQGQANYNEQFF. Written as DNA, the CDR3 is TGTGCCATCCAGGGACAGGCAAATTACAATGAGCAGTTCTTC.

The chain links TRBV9 to TRBJ2-7, with 10 nucleotides matching TRBD1. This CDR3 comprises 15 residues. The germline V gene encodes CDR1 SGDLS and CDR2 YYNGEE. The ends lost 0 bases at V and 4 bases at J; junction bases unmatched: 4. CDR3 nucleotide sequence: TGTGCCAGCAGCGTAGCCGGGACAGGGGATTACGAGCAGTACTTC. Amino acid sequence: CASSVAGTGDYEQYF.

This clone was seen a handful of times. The CDR3 coding sequence is TGTGCCAGCAGTATCCCCCTAGGTCGTAGCGGGGGGCCGTCGGAGGAGCAGTTCTTC. It yields the protein CASSIPLGRSGGPSEEQFF. The chain recombines TRBV11-1 with TRBJ2-1; 10 nucleotides align to TRBD2. Germline V gene sequence: CDR1 SGHAT, CDR2 FQDESV (reference sequence). After removal of 6 bases from V and 10 bases from J, the junction contained 24 bases not matched to a gene. The CDR3 consists of 19 residues. Complete variable domain (other parts from reference TRBV11-1 and TRBJ2-1): EAEVAQSPRYKITEKSQAVAFWCDPISGHATLYWYRQILGQGPELLVQFQDESVVDDSQLPKDRFSAERLKGVDSTLKIQPAELGDSAMYLCASSIPLGRSGGPSEEQFFGPGTRLTVL.

The J gene is TRBJ2-7, the V gene TRBV5-1; no definite D call. The germline V gene has CDR1 SGHRS and CDR2 YFSETQ. V gave up 1 base and J gave up 3 bases, with 11 bases separating them. This CDR3 is built from 14 residues. In DNA, the CDR3 is TGCGCCAGCAGCTTGCACAGCACCAGCTACGAGCAGTACTTC. It yields the protein CASSLHSTSYEQYF. Together with reference TRBV5-1 and TRBJ2-7, the CDR3 gives the full variable domain: KAGVTQTPRYLIKTRGQQVTLSCSPISGHRSVSWYQQTPGQGLQFLFEYFSETQRNKGNFPGRFSGRQFSNSRSEMNVSTLELGDSALYLCASSLHSTSYEQYFGPGTRLTVT.

The chain couples TRBV30 to TRBJ2-1; the D gene is possibly TRBD2 (5 bases). The V end lost 4 bases, the J end lost 5 bases, and 18 bases lay between the germline ends. Germline V CDR1 and CDR2: GTSNPN, SVGIG (reference sequence). The CDR3 has 15 amino acids. The CDR3 here is CAWNSPGEANNEQFF. CDR3 in DNA: TGTGCCTGGAACTCGCCCGGGGAAGCCAACAATGAGCAGTTCTTC.

V is TRBV7-9 and J is TRBJ1-2; 8 bases line up with TRBD1. The V gene end was trimmed by 1 base and the J gene end by 4 bases; junction bases not matched to a gene: 5. The CDR3 loop spans 15 amino acids. From germline, CDR1 is SEHNR and CDR2 FQNEAQ (reference sequence). CDR3 coding DNA: TGTGCCAGCAGCTTAGAGGCAGGGGGCAGCTATGGCTACACCTTC. It codes for CASSLEAGGSYGYTF.